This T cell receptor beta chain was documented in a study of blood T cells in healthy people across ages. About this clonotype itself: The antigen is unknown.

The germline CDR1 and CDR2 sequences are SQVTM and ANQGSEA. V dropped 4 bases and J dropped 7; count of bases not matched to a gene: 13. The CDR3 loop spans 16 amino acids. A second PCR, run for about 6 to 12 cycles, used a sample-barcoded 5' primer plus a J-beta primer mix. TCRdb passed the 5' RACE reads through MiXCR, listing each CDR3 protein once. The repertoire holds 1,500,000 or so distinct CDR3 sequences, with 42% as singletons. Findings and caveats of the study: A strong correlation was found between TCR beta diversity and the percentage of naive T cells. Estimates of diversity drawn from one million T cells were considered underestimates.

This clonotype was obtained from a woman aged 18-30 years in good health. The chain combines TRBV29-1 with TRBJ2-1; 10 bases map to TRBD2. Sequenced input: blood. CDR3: CSVVRGLALIGNEQFF. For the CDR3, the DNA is TGCAGCGTTGTTCGGGGACTAGCGTTGATCGGGAATGAGCAGTTCTTC.